The 8 T cell receptor beta chains presented below share a single source sample, sequenced in a study of regulatory T cells in long-lasting Graves disease. Time point noted: persistent/refractory GD, antithyroid drugs over 5 years with positive TRAb. Extracted PBMC RNA gave rise to the TCR library. Combining iRepertoire HTBI primers with Arm-PCR of CDR3 regions, the authors built TCR beta libraries. Via MiXCR, TCRdb re-called the multiplex PCR reads, giving one row per CDR3 protein. The sample lists fewer than 400,000 distinct CDR3 sequences, roughly a fifth occurring once. The starting material was peripheral blood mononuclear cells (PBMCs), obtained when the disease was refractory, from a patient treated with antithyroid drugs. Every receptor here comes from a female donor with Graves disease.

Comment on this clonotype: Possible read error: a much larger clone is one base away. The chain links TRBV6-2 or TRBV6-3 to TRBJ2-7; D gene uncertain. This CDR3 region has 12 residues. V lost 4 bases and J lost 4, with 8 bases in between. CDR1 and CDR2 from the germline V gene are MNHEY and SVGEGT. CDR3 sequence reads: CASSCTHYEQYF. As DNA, the CDR3 is TGTGCCAGCAGTTGCACCCATTACGAGCAGTACTTC.

The rearrangement uses TRBV20-1 and TRBJ2-7; 7 nucleotides line up with TRBD1. CDR3 size: 14 residues. Germline loops: CDR1 DFQATT, CDR2 SNEGSKA (reference sequence). J lost 2 bases, V lost 0 bases, and 4 bases had no gene match. CDR3 DNA: TGCAGTGCTAGAGATGCGGACAGGACCTACGAGCAGTACTTC. As protein: CSARDADRTYEQYF.

In its sample, this clonotype was seen a few times. The gene calls are TRBV20-1 and TRBJ2-5; TRBD2 matches at 12 bases. Per germline, CDR1 DFQATT and CDR2 SNEGSKA (reference sequence). Trimming removed 6 bases from V and 14 bases from J; junction bases left unmatched: 19. CDR3 length: 15 residues. The CDR3 DNA sequence: TGCAGTGCATCTGCCCCCGGGACTAGCGGGTCTCAAGAATACTTC. It encodes CSASAPGTSGSQEYF.

This clonotype occurred a few times. A junction boundary mismatches the germline segment, possibly from a read error. This sequence joins TRBV11-2 and TRBJ1-2; tentative D call: TRBD1 (6 bases). Germline CDR1 SGHAT, CDR2 FQNNGV. This CDR3 has 17 residues. CDR3 DNA sequence: TGCGCCAGCAGCCAAGAGCCTAAGAACCAGGGGAACTATGGCTACACCTTC. Translating gives CASSQEPKNQGNYGYTF.

V and J are TRBV7-8 and TRBJ2-7, with 9 bases matching TRBD1. The CDR3 contains 17 residues. Germline values: CDR1 SGHVS, CDR2 FQNEAQ. V lost 6 bases to trimming and J lost 3 bases; unmatched junction nucleotides: 15. CDR3 amino acids: CASRSLGQGPYYYEQYF. The CDR3 DNA sequence: TGTGCCAGCAGATCCCTGGGACAGGGCCCTTACTACTACGAGCAGTACTTC.

The chain joins TRBV19 to TRBJ1-6; 8 bases fit TRBD1. Germline V gene sequence: CDR1 LNHDA, CDR2 SQIVND (reference sequence). The CDR3 totals 15 residues. V was pared by 3 bases and J by 7 bases, with 5 bases of the junction left unmatched. The CDR3: CASSIQGALNSPLHF. In DNA form, the CDR3 reads TGTGCCAGTAGTATCCAGGGGGCCCTCAATTCACCCCTCCACTTT.

This clonotype has ten or more counts. The chain has TRBV9 and TRBJ1-1; 7 positions match TRBD1. The CDR3 is 16 amino acids. Germline values: CDR1 SGDLS, CDR2 YYNGEE. The V and J ends lost 2 bases and 5 bases, in that order; junction bases with no gene match: 12. CDR3 coding DNA: TGTGCCAGCAGCGTCGAGCCGACAGGGCCCCTAACTGAAGCTTTCTTT. Protein product: CASSVEPTGPLTEAFF.

This clonotype appeared many times. The V gene is TRBV7-2, the J gene TRBJ2-7, with TRBD2 matching over 14 bases. This CDR3 spans 15 amino acids. J lost 5 bases, V lost 1 base, and 1 base had no gene match. Germline V gene lookup returns CDR1 SGHTA and CDR2 FQGNSA. This CDR3 reads CASSLGTSGGNEQYF. CDR3 in DNA: TGTGCCAGCAGCTTAGGGACTAGCGGGGGGAACGAGCAGTACTTC.